A selection of T cell receptor beta chains follows, all from one sample in a study of shared clonotypes between healthy human individuals. Sequencing was performed with immunoSEQ multiplex PCR; in TCRdb, only in-frame clones are kept and a portion is missing. The profile shows some 2.1 million clones, approximately 95% of them singletons. The sample taken for sequencing was naive CD8+ T cells sorted from blood. The receptor source for this set is a man younger than 35 in good health. CDR3s include the opening cysteine and the closing phenylalanine or tryptophan. D genes are given only for firm matches. Only part of the rows carry a size: once, few, many, or a class if the clone is expanded.

DNA	CDR3	V	D	J	size
TGCGCCAGCAGCCAAGCCGAGGGACAGGTCTATGGCTACACCTTC	CASSQAEGQVYGYTF	TRBV4-1	TRBD1	TRBJ1-2	.
TGTGCCAGCAGTTTATCGTGGCTAGGGGGGTACGAGCAGTACTTC	CASSLSWLGGYEQYF	TRBV27	.	TRBJ2-7	.
TGCGCCAGCACGACAGGGAACTACTACGAGCAGTACTTT	CASTTGNYYEQYF	TRBV10-2	TRBD1	TRBJ2-7	.
TGTGCCATCAGTGAAGAGAGGACATATGGCTACACCTTC	CAISEERTYGYTF	TRBV10-3	.	TRBJ1-2	.
TGTGCCTGGAGCGCTGGGGGTTGGATCACTGAAGCTTTCTTT	CAWSAGGWITEAFF	TRBV30	.	TRBJ1-1	.
TGTGCCAGCAGCCCTTCAGGGGTACACACCATATATTTT	CASSPSGVHTIYF	TRBV7-6	.	TRBJ1-3	.
TGTGCCAGTTACGACAGGGGCGATGAGCAGTTCTTC	CASYDRGDEQFF	TRBV2	TRBD1	TRBJ2-1	.
TGCGCCAGCAGCCATATCATAGCGGGAAGCTCCTACAATGAGCAGTTCTTC	CASSHIIAGSSYNEQFF	TRBV4-3	TRBD2	TRBJ2-1	.
TGCGCCAGCAGCCAAACAAACCACGATGATCAGCCCCAGCATTTT	CASSQTNHDDQPQHF	TRBV4-1	.	TRBJ1-5	.
TGTGCCAGCAGTATAAGCTCCTACGAGCAGTACTTC	CASSISSYEQYF	TRBV5-4	.	TRBJ2-7	.
TGTGCCAGCAGCTCCCGGACAGGGGGCTCCTACAATGAGCAGTTCTTC	CASSSRTGGSYNEQFF	TRBV13	TRBD1	TRBJ2-1	.
TGTGCCAGCAGCTTCGGGACAATCGACGAGCAGTACTTC	CASSFGTIDEQYF	TRBV7-9	.	TRBJ2-7	.
TGTGCCAGCAGCGGACGGGGGTTTTTCCAGCCCCAGCATTTT	CASSGRGFFQPQHF	TRBV28	.	TRBJ1-5	.
TGTGCCAGCAGCTTAGTCCGAGGCGGGACCTACAATGAGCAGTTCTTC	CASSLVRGGTYNEQFF	TRBV13	.	TRBJ2-1	.
TGTGCCAGTAGTATCCGCAACCTAAATGAGCAGTTCTTC	CASSIRNLNEQFF	TRBV19	.	TRBJ2-1	.
TGTGCCAGTAGTATCACGGCTACAGCCTACGAGCAGTACTTC	CASSITATAYEQYF	TRBV19	.	TRBJ2-7	.
TGTGCCAGCAGCCCCAGGACAGGGGCCTACGAGCAGTACTTC	CASSPRTGAYEQYF	TRBV7-9	TRBD1	TRBJ2-7	once
TGTGCCAGCAGCTTTCCGGGCACCGGGGAGCTGTTTTTT	CASSFPGTGELFF	TRBV7-9	.	TRBJ2-2	.
TGTGCCAGCAGCTTGGACAACACTGAAGCTTTCTTT	CASSLDNTEAFF	TRBV11-2	.	TRBJ1-1	.
TGTGCCTGGAGTGTAGGAGAAGATACGCAGTATTTT	CAWSVGEDTQYF	TRBV30	.	TRBJ2-3	.
TGCGCCAGCAGCTTGGACAGATCAACTAATGAAAAACTGTTTTTT	CASSLDRSTNEKLFF	TRBV5-1	.	TRBJ1-4	.
TGTGCCAGCAGTCTAGAAGCGGGCCTCTCCTACGAGCAGTACTTC	CASSLEAGLSYEQYF	TRBV7-9	.	TRBJ2-7	.
TGTGCCTGGTCGGGACAGGGGACGTCGAACCTTTACTACGAGCAGTACTTC	CAWSGQGTSNLYYEQYF	TRBV30	TRBD1	TRBJ2-7	.
TGCGCCAGCAGTCCCGAGGGGGCCGTCTGTCCCCAGCATTTT	CASSPEGAVCPQHF	TRBV23-1	TRBD1	TRBJ1-5	.
TGTGCCAGCATCATGGACAGACTCTACGAGCAGTACTTC	CASIMDRLYEQYF	TRBV6-1	.	TRBJ2-7	.
TGCGCCAGCAGCCAAGAAGGGTTGAACACTGAAGCTTTCTTT	CASSQEGLNTEAFF	TRBV4-1	.	TRBJ1-1	.
TGTGCCAGCAGCTCCGCTTGGAGCTCCTACAATGAGCAGTTCTTC	CASSSAWSSYNEQFF	TRBV5-6	.	TRBJ2-1	.
TGTGCCAGCACCCGAGGGGATGGCTACACCTTC	CASTRGDGYTF	TRBV9	.	TRBJ1-2	.
TGTGCCAGCAGTTCTAGCGGGGTCCCCAATGAGCAGTTCTTC	CASSSSGVPNEQFF	TRBV7-9	TRBD2	TRBJ2-1	.
TGTGCCACCAGCAGAGGTTTCCTAGCGGGGAGAGAGACCCAGTACTTC	CATSRGFLAGRETQYF	TRBV15	TRBD2	TRBJ2-5	.
TGTGCCAGCAGCCAGGACGGGCCGGAAGCTTTCTTT	CASSQDGPEAFF	TRBV7-9	.	TRBJ1-1	.
TGTGCCAGCAGTTTAGCCCCTAGCGGGGGGGCTGGATTAGATGAGCAGTTCTTC	CASSLAPSGGAGLDEQFF	TRBV28	TRBD2	TRBJ2-1	.
TGTGCCAGCAGCTTTAGGGGGGGGTTACCGGCCACTGAAGCTTTCTTT	CASSFRGGLPATEAFF	TRBV5-4	.	TRBJ1-1	.
TGTGCCAGCAGCGTGGGGGGACGCCCCTACGAGCAGTACTTC	CASSVGGRPYEQYF	TRBV9	.	TRBJ2-7	.
TGTGCCAGCTTCTCGGGACCTCCGGGGGCCGGAGATACGCAGTATTTT	CASFSGPPGAGDTQYF	TRBV2	.	TRBJ2-3	.
TGTGCCAGCAGCCCTAACAGCGGTCGGACTTCTAGCACAGATACGCAGTATTTT	CASSPNSGRTSSTDTQYF	TRBV9	.	TRBJ2-3	.
TGCGCCAGCAGCCAGCTCGCGATTAACGGCGCCTACGAGCAGTACTTC	CASSQLAINGAYEQYF	TRBV4-1	.	TRBJ2-7	.
TGTGCCAGTAGACGAGGGGACACTGAAGCTTTCTTT	CASRRGDTEAFF	TRBV19	.	TRBJ1-1	.
TGCGCCAGCAGCCGGGCAGGGGCGGACACTGAAGCTTTCTTT	CASSRAGADTEAFF	TRBV4-1	.	TRBJ1-1	.
TGTGCCAGCAGCTATAGCGGGGGGGCAGATACGCAGTATTTT	CASSYSGGADTQYF	TRBV9	TRBD2	TRBJ2-3	once
TGTGCCAGCAGTCTACTCGACTCCTACGAGCAGTACTTC	CASSLLDSYEQYF	TRBV2	.	TRBJ2-7	once